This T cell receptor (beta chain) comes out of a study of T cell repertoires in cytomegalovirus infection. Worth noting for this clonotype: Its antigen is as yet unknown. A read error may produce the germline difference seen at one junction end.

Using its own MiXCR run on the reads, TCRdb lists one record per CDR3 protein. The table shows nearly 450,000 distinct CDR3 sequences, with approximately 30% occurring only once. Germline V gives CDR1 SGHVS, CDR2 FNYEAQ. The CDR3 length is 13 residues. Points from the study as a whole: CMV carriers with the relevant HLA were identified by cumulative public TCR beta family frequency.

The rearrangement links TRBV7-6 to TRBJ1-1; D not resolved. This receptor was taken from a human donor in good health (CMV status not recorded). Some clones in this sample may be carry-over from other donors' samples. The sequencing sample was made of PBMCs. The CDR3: CASSLDRNGEAFF. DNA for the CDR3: TGTGCTAGCAGCTTAGATAGAAATGGTGAAGCTTTCTTT.